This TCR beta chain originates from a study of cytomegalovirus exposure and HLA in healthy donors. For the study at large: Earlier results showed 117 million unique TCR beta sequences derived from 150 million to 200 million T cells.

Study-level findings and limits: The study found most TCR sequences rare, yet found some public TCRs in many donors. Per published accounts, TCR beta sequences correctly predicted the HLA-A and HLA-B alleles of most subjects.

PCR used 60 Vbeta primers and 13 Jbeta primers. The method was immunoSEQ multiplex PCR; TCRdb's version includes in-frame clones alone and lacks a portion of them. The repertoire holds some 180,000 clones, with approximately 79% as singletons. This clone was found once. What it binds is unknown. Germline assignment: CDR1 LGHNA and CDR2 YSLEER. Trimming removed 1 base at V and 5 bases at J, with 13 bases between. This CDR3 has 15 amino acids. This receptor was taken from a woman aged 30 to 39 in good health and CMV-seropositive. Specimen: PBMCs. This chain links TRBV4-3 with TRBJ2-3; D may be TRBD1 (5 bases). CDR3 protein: CASSQGYRQGDTQYF. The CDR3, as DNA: TGCGCCAGCAGCCAAGGGTATCGGCAGGGAGATACGCAGTATTTT.